This T cell receptor beta chain was obtained from a study of technical replicates of blood from a few donors. Trimming cost V 4 bases and J 4 bases, with 12 bases left between them. Germline loops: CDR1 KGHSH, CDR2 LQKENI. This CDR3 has 14 amino acids. Clones were sequenced by immunoSEQ multiplex PCR, and TCRdb holds only the in-frame ones, with some missing. The repertoire consists of roughly 72,000 clones, with about 94% occurring once and the leading ten covering about 0.38%. The chain links TRBV18 to TRBJ2-3; a weak D match, TRBD1 (6 bases). Source material: T cells isolated from PBMCs. The sequence derives from a human donor in good health. Here the CDR3 reads CASSHYRAPDTQYF. The CDR3 nucleotides are TGTGCCAGCTCACACTACAGGGCTCCAGATACGCAGTATTTT. Full variable domain (remainder filled in from reference TRBV18 and TRBJ2-3): NAGVMQNPRHLVRRRGQEARLRCSPMKGHSHVYWYRQLPEEGLKFMVYLQKENIIDESGMPKERFSAEFPKEGPSILRIQQVVRGDSAAYFCASSHYRAPDTQYFGPGTRLTVL.